This entry features one T cell receptor beta chain sequence. The antigen is undetermined. The data derive from a study of T cell responses to AZD1222 COVID-19 vaccine. The CDR3 extends over 14 amino acids. Germline lookup yields CDR1 MNHNS and CDR2 SASEGT. Trimming took off 1 base at V and 7 bases at J, with 11 bases between the two ends. Clones were sequenced by immunoSEQ multiplex PCR, and TCRdb holds only the in-frame ones, with some missing. The table lists around 140,000 clones. The study's findings and limits: Repertoire sampling was restricted to post-peak T cell response timepoints. Donors skewed white British and female; clonal diversity was possibly underestimated. Unmutated variant regions are reportedly the target of nearly half of TCRs that are spike-specific. Only five to seven AZD1222 recipients were seropositive at baseline.

Sequencing was done on a sample of peripheral blood. This TCR derives from an adult in good health. The genes are TRBV6-1 and TRBJ2-1; D gene unclear. The CDR3 DNA reads as TGTGCCAGCAGTGAAGGGGGAAGGGCGAATGAGCAGTTCTTC. The encoded protein is CASSEGGRANEQFF.